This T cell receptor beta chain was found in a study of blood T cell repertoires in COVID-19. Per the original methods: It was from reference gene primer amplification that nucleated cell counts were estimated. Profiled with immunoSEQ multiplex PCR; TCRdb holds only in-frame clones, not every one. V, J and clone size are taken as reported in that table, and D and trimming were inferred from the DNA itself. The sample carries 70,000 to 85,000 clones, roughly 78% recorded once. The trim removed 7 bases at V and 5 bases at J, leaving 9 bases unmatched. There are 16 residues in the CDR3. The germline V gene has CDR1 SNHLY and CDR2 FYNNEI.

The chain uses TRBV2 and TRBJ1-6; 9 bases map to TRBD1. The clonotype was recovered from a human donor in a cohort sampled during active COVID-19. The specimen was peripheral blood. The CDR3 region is CASTRDRVINNSPLHF. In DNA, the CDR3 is TGTGCCAGCACCCGGGACAGGGTTATAAATAATTCACCCCTCCACTTT.